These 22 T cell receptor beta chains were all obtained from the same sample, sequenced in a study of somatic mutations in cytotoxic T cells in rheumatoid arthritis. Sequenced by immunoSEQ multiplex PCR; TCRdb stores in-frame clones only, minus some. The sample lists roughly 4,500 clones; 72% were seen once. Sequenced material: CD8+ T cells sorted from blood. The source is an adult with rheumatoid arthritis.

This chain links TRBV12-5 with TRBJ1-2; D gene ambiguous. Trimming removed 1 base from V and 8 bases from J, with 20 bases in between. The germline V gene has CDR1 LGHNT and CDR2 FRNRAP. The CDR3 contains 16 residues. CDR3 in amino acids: CASGLAQGGLGGGYTF. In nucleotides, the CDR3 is TGTGCTAGTGGTTTGGCACAAGGTGGTTTAGGCGGGGGCTACACCTTC. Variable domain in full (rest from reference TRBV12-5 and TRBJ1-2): DARVTQTPRHKVTEMGQEVTMRCQPILGHNTVFWYRQTMMQGLELLAYFRNRAPLDDSGMPKDRFSAEMPDATLATLKIQPSEPRDSAVYFCASGLAQGGLGGGYTFGSGTRLTVV.

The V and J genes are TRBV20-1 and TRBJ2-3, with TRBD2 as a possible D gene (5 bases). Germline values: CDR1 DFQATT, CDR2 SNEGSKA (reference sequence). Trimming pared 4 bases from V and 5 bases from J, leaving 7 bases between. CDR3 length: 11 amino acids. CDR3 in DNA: TGCAGTGCTACGGCGGGAGATACGCAGTATTTT. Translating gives CSATAGDTQYF.

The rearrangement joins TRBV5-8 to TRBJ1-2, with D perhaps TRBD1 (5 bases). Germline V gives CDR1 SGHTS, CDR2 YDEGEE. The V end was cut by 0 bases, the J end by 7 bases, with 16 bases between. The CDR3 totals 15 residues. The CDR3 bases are TGTGCCAGCAGCTTGGGGGGGATCACAGTGGCTGGCTACACCTTC. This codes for CASSLGGITVAGYTF.

The CDR3 DNA sequence: TGTGCCAGCGGCGGACAGGGATGGCAGCCCCAGCATTTT. Residues: CASGGQGWQPQHF. The chain combines TRBV6-1 with TRBJ1-5; 8 bases line up with TRBD1. Trimming cost V 8 bases and J 7 bases; bases outside gene matches: 7. This CDR3 comprises 13 residues. Germline V lookup: CDR1 MNHNS, CDR2 SASEGT.

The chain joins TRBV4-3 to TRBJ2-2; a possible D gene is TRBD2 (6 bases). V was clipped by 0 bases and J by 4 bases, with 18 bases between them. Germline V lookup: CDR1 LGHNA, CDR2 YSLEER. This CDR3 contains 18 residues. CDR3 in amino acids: CASSQDRDRGTFTGELFF. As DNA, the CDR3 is TGCGCCAGCAGCCAAGATCGGGACCGCGGGACGTTCACCGGGGAGCTGTTTTTT.

This CDR3 is CASSPNIASGGYEQYF. The CDR3 bases are TGTGCCAGCAGCCCAAATATCGCTAGCGGGGGCTACGAGCAGTACTTC. The V and J genes are TRBV7-7 and TRBJ2-7, with 10 bases matching TRBD2. With V trimmed by 5 bases and J by 3 bases, 10 bases remained unmatched. The CDR3 totals 16 residues. The germline V gene has CDR1 SSHAT and CDR2 FNYEAQ (reference sequence).

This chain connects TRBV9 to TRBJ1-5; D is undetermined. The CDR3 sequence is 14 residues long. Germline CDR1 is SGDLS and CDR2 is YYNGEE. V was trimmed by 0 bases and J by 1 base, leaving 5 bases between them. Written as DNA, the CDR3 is TGTGCCAGCAGCGTAGGTGCGAGCAATCAGCCCCAGCATTTT. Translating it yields CASSVGASNQPQHF.

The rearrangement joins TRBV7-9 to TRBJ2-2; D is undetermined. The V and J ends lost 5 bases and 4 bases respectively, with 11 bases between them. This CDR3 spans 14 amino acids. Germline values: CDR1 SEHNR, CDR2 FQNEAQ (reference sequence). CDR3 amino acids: CASSLYPRTGELFF. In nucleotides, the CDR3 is TGTGCCAGCAGCCTTTACCCTCGCACCGGGGAGCTGTTTTTT.

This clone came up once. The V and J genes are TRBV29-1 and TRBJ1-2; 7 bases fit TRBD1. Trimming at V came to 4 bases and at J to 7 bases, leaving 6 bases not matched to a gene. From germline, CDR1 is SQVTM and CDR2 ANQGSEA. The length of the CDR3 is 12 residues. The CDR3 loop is CSVGQGVTGYTF. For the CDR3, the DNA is TGCAGCGTTGGACAGGGAGTTACTGGCTACACCTTC.

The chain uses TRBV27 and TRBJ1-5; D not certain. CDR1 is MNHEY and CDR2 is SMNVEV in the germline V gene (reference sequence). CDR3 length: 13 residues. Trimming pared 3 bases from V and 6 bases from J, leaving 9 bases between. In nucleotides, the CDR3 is TGTGCCAGCAGTTTTGGGCCCCCTCAGCCCCAGCATTTT. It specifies CASSFGPPQPQHF.

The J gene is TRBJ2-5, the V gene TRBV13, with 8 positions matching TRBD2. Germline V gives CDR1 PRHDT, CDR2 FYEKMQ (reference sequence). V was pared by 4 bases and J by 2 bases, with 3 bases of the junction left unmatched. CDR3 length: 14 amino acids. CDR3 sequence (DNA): TGTGCCAGCAGCTCTCGGGGGGGACAAGAGACCCAGTACTTC. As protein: CASSSRGGQETQYF.

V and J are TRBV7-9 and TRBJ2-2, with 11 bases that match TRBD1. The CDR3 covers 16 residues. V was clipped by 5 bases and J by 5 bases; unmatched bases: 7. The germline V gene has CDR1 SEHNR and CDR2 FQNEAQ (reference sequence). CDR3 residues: CASSARGDRGTGELFF. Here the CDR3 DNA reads TGTGCCAGCAGCGCCAGGGGGGACAGGGGGACCGGGGAGCTGTTTTTT.

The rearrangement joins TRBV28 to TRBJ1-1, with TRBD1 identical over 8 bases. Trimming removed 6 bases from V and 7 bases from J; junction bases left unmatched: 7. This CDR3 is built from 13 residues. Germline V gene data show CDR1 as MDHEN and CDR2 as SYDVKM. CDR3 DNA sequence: TGTGCCAGCAGCTCCAGGGGACAGGTTGAAGCTTTCTTT. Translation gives CASSSRGQVEAFF.

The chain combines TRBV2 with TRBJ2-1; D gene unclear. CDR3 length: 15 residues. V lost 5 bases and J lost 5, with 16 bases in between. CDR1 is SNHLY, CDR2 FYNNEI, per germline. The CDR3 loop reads CASSLGLSLNNEQFF. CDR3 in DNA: TGTGCCAGCAGTCTCGGTTTGAGTCTAAACAATGAGCAGTTCTTC.

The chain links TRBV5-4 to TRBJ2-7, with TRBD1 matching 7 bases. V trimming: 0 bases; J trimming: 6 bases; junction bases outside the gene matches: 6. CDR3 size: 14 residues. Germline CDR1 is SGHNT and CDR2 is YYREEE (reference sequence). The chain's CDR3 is CASSLDRGSSEQYF. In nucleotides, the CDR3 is TGTGCCAGCAGCTTGGACAGGGGTTCGTCCGAGCAGTACTTC.

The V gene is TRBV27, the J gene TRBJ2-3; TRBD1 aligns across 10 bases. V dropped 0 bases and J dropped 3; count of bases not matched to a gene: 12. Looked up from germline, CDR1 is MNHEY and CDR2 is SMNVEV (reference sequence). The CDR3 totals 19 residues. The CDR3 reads CASSLSSVRVGQGTDTQYF. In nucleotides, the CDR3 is TGTGCCAGCAGTTTATCTTCGGTCCGGGTGGGACAGGGGACAGATACGCAGTATTTT.

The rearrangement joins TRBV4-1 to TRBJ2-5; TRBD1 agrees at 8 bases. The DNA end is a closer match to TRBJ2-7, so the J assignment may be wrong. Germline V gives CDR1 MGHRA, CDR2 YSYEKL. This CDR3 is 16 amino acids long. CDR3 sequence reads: CASSHPRQGAQYEQYF. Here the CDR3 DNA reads TGCGCCAGCAGCCATCCCAGGCAGGGGGCGCAGTACGAGCAGTACTTC.

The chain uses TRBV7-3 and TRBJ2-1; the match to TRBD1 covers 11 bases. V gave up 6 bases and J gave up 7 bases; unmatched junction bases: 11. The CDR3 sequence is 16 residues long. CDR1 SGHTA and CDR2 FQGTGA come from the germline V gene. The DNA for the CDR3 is TGTGCCAGCAGTCGGGACCGGGACAGGGGGATGAATGAGCAGTTCTTC. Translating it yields CASSRDRDRGMNEQFF.

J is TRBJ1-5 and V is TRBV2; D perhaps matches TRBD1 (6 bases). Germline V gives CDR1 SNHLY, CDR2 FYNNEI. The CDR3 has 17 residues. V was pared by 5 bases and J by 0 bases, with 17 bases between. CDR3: CASSLLGGRGSNQPQHF. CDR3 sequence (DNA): TGTGCCAGCAGTCTCCTTGGGGGCAGGGGTAGCAATCAGCCCCAGCATTTT.

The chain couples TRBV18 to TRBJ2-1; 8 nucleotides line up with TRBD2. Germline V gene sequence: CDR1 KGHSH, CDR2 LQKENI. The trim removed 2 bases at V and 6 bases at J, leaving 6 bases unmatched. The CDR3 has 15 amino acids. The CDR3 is CASSPEGGRSNEQFF. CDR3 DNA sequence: TGTGCCAGCTCACCAGAGGGCGGGAGGTCCAATGAGCAGTTCTTC.

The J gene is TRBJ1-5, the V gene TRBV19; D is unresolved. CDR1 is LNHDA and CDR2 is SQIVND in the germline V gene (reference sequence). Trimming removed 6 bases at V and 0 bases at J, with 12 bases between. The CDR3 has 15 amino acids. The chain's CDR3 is CASRPDPFSNQPQHF. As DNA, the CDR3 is TGTGCCAGTAGGCCCGACCCTTTTAGCAATCAGCCCCAGCATTTT. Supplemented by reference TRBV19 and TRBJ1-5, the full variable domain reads DGGITQSPKYLFRKEGQNVTLSCEQNLNHDAMYWYRQDPGQGLRLIYYSQIVNDFQKGDIAEGYSVSREKKESFPLTVTSAQKNPTAFYLCASRPDPFSNQPQHFGDGTRLSIL.

DNA of the CDR3: TGTGCCAGCAGTGCCTCTGCTGCGGGAGGGGCCAACGTCCTGACTTTC. It codes for CASSASAAGGANVLTF. V gene TRBV6-4 combines with J gene TRBJ2-6; weak D call: TRBD2 (6 bases). Germline CDR1 MRHNA, CDR2 SNTAGT. This CDR3 comprises 16 residues. Trimming removed 4 bases at V and 4 bases at J, with 14 bases between.